This TCR beta chain appears in the sequencing data of a study of blood T cell repertoires in COVID-19. Study information: Italy, Spain and the United States were the sources of the convalescent and acute COVID-19 samples. PBMCs, B-cell-depleted T cells, or T cells were the source of the cDNA or gDNA that made up the material.

Sequencing used immunoSEQ multiplex PCR; TCRdb keeps in-frame clones, though not all of them. The sample comprises 150,000 to 250,000 clones, 84% of which are singletons, and less than 8.5% rests with the top ten. The CDR3 contains 11 residues. The germline V gene has CDR1 MNHEY and CDR2 SMNVEV (reference sequence). Trimming stripped 8 bases from V and 4 bases from J, with 8 bases between. Everyone who took part was roughly 18 to 89 years old, and they came from 20 to 25 US areas. Either two negative PCRs, clearance, or symptom resolution qualified Cohort 3 donors as recovered. This chain links TRBV27 with TRBJ1-2; the D is unclear. This clonotype was obtained from a man aged 40-55 years who had recovered from COVID-19. The sequenced material came from PBMCs or T cells enriched from blood (not recorded which). As DNA, the CDR3 is TGTGCCAGCCGAGGGCCCTATGGCTACACCTTC. Amino acid sequence: CASRGPYGYTF.